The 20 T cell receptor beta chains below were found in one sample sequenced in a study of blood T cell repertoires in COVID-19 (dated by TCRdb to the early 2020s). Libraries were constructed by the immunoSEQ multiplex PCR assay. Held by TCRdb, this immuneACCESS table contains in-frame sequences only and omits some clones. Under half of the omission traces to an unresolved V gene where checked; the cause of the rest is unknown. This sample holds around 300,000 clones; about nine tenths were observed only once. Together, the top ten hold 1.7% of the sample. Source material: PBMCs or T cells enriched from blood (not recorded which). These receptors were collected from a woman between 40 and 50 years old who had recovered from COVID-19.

The CDR3 DNA follows: TGTGCCAGCAGCTTTACATCTAGCACAGATACGCAGTATTTT. Translation gives CASSFTSSTDTQYF. The rearrangement links TRBV7-9 to TRBJ2-3; D ambiguous. Germline CDR1 is SEHNR and CDR2 is FQNEAQ (reference sequence). The CDR3 consists of 14 residues. V dropped 3 bases and J dropped 0 bases, with 7 bases sitting between them.

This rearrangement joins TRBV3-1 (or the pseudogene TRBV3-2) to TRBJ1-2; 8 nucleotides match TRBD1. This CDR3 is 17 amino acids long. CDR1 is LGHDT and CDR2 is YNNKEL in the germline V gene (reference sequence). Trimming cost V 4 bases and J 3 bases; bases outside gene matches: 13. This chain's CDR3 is CASSPTGTGPGDYGYTF. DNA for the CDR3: TGTGCCAGCAGCCCAACAGGGACAGGCCCTGGGGACTATGGCTACACCTTC.

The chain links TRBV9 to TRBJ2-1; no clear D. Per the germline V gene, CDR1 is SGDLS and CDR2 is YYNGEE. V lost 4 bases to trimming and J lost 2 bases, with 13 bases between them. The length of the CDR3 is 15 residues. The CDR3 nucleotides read TGTGCCAGCAGCCCACGCGAGGAGCCCTACAATGAGCAGTTCTTC. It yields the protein CASSPREEPYNEQFF. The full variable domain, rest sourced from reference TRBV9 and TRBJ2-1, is DSGVTQTPKHLITATGQRVTLRCSPRSGDLSVYWYQQSLDQGLQFLIQYYNGEERAKGNILERFSAQQFPDLHSELNLSSLELGDSALYFCASSPREEPYNEQFFGPGTRLTVL.

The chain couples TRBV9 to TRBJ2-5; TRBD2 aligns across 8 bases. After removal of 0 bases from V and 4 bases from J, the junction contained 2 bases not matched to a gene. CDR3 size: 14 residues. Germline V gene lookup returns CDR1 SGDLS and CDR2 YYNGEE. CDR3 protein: CASSVARGGETQYF. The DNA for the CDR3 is TGTGCCAGCAGCGTAGCTCGGGGGGGAGAGACCCAGTACTTC. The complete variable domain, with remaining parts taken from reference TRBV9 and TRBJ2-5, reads DSGVTQTPKHLITATGQRVTLRCSPRSGDLSVYWYQQSLDQGLQFLIQYYNGEERAKGNILERFSAQQFPDLHSELNLSSLELGDSALYFCASSVARGGETQYFGPGTRLLVL.

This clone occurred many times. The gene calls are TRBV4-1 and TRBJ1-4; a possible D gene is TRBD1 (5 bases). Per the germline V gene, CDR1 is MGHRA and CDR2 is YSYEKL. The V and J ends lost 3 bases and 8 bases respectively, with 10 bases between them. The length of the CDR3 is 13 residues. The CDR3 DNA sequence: TGCGCCAGCAGCCACGTACGGGGGGAAAAACTGTTTTTT. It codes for CASSHVRGEKLFF.

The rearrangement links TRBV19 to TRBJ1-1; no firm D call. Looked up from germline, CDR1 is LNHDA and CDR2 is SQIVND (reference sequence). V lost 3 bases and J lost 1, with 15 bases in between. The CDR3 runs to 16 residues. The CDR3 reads CASSIDGTAENTEAFF. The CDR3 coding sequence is TGTGCCAGTAGTATCGATGGCACCGCCGAGAACACTGAAGCTTTCTTT.

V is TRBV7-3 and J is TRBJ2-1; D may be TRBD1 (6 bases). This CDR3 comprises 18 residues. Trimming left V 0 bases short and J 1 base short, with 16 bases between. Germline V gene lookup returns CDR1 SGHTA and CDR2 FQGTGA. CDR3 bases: TGTGCCAGCAGCTTAACACCTGGCAGGGGAAGATCCTACAATGAGCAGTTCTTC. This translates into CASSLTPGRGRSYNEQFF. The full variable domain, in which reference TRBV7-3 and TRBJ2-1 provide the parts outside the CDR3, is GAGVSQTPSNKVTEKGKYVELRCDPISGHTALYWYRQSLGQGPEFLIYFQGTGAADDSGLPNDRFFAVRPEGSVSTLKIQRTERGDSAVYLCASSLTPGRGRSYNEQFFGPGTRLTVL.

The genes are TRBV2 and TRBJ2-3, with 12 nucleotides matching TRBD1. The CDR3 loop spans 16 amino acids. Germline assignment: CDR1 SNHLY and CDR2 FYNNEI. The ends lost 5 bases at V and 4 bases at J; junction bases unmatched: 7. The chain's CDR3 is CASSTGTGGESDTQYF. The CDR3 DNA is TGTGCCAGCAGTACTGGGACAGGGGGCGAGTCAGATACGCAGTATTTT.

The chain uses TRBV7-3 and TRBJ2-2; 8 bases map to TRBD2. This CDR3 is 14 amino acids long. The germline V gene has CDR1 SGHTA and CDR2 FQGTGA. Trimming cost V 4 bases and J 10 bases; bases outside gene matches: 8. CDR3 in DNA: TGTGCCAGCAGCTCAAGGCGGGGGGTCGCGGAGCTGTTTTTT. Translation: CASSSRRGVAELFF.

CDR3 bases: TGTGCCAGCAGGTTAGCGGGAGGGCCTAATTACGAGCAGTACTTC. This translates into CASRLAGGPNYEQYF. The chain links TRBV27 to TRBJ2-7, with TRBD2 matching 11 bases. The V gene end was trimmed by 6 bases and the J gene end by 4 bases; junction bases not matched to a gene: 8. The CDR3 is 15 amino acids. Germline V lookup: CDR1 MNHEY, CDR2 SMNVEV (reference sequence).

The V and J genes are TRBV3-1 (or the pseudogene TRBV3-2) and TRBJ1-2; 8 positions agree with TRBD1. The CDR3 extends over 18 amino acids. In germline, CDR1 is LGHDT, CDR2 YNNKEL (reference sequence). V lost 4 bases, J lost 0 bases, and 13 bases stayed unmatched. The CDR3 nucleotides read TGTGCCAGCAGCCGCTTGATAACCCCGGGACAGGCTAACTATGGCTACACCTTC. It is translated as CASSRLITPGQANYGYTF.

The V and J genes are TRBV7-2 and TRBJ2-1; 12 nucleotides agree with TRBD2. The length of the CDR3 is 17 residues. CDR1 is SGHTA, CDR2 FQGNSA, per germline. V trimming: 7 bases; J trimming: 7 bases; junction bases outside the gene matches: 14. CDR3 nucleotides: TGTGCCAGCATCCAATACTCTAGCGGGAGGGGTGGGAATGAGCAGTTCTTC. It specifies CASIQYSSGRGGNEQFF.

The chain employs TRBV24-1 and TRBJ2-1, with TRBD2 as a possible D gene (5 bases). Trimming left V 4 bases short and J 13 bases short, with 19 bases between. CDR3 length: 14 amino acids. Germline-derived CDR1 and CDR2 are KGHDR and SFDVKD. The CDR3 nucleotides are TGTGCCACCAGTGACGGTTCTAGCTGGAGGAATCAGTTCTTC. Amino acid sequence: CATSDGSSWRNQFF.

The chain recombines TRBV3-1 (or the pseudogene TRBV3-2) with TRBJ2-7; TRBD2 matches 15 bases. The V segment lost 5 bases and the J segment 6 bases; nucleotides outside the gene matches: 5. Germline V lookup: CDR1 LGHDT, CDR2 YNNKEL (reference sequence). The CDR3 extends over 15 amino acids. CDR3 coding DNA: TGTGCCAGCAGCGGGGGACTAGCGGGAGGTTTCGAGCAGTACTTC. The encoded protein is CASSGGLAGGFEQYF.

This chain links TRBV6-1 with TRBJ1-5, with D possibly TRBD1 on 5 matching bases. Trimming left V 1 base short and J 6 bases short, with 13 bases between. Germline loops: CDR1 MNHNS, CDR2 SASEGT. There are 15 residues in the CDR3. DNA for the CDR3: TGTGCCAGCAGTGAAGGGCCAGGGATTGGTCAGCCCCAGCATTTT. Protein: CASSEGPGIGQPQHF.

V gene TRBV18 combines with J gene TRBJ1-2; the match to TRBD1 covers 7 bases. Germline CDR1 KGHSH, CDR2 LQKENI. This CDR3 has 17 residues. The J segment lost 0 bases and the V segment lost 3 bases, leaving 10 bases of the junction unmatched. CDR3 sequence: CASSPNPLDRSNYGYTF. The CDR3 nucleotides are TGTGCCAGCTCACCTAACCCCCTGGACAGGTCTAACTATGGCTACACCTTC. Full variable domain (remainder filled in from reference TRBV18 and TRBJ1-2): NAGVMQNPRHLVRRRGQEARLRCSPMKGHSHVYWYRQLPEEGLKFMVYLQKENIIDESGMPKERFSAEFPKEGPSILRIQQVVRGDSAAYFCASSPNPLDRSNYGYTFGSGTRLTVV.

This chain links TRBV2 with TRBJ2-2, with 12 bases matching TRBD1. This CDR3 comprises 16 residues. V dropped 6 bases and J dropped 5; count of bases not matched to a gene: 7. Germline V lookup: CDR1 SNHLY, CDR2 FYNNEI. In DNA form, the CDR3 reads TGTGCCAGCAGGGACCGGGACAGGGGGCAAACCGGGGAGCTGTTTTTT. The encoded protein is CASRDRDRGQTGELFF.

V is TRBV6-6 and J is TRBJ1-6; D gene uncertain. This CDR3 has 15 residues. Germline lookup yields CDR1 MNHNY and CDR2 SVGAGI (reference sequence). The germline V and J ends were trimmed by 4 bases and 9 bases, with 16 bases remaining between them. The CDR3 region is CASSSGSRGRSPLHF. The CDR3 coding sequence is TGTGCCAGCAGTTCCGGATCTCGGGGTCGTTCACCCCTCCACTTT.

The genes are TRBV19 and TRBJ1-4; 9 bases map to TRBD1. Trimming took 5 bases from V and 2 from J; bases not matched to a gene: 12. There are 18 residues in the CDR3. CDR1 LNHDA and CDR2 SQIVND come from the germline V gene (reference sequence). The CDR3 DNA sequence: TGTGCCAGTAGTGGCCCGTACAGGGGGCAGTCGACTAATGAAAAACTGTTTTTT. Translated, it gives CASSGPYRGQSTNEKLFF.

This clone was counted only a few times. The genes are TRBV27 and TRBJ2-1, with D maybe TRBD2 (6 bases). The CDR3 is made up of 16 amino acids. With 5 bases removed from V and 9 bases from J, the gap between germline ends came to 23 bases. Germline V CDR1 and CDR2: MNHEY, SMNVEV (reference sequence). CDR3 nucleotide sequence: TGTGCCAGCAGTCCCAACCCGTCCGGGACTGGAGGTGAGCAGTTCTTC. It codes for CASSPNPSGTGGEQFF.